This T cell receptor (beta chain) was documented in a study of blood T cell repertoires in COVID-19. Generated by immunoSEQ multiplex PCR, the TCRdb table keeps only in-frame clones and is missing some. The sample yields 120,000 or so clones, about 90% seen once. Germline CDR1 is MNHEY and CDR2 is SVGEGT. This CDR3 has 12 amino acids. With V trimmed by 6 bases and J by 6 bases, 2 bases remained unmatched. In its sample, this clone was seen once. The chain combines TRBV6-2 or TRBV6-3 with TRBJ2-3; 8 bases line up with TRBD1. The TCR originated in a woman in her sixties or seventies with acute or convalescent COVID-19. Source material: peripheral blood. The CDR3 spells CASSQGADTQYF. The CDR3, as DNA: TGTGCCAGCAGCCAGGGGGCGGATACGCAGTATTTT.